The entry that follows covers one T cell receptor beta chain sequence. What it binds is not known. The germline CDR1 and CDR2 sequences are SGDLS and YYNGEE. The CDR3 covers 12 residues. The V end lost 10 bases, the J end lost 11 bases, and 21 bases lay between the germline ends. Amplification targeted TCR beta CDR3 regions from RNA transcripts. The TCR CDR3 was amplified in a first-round RT-PCR using the HTBI primer set. TCRdb re-called the multiplex PCR reads through MiXCR, storing one row per CDR3 protein. The sample comprises roughly 520,000 distinct CDR3 sequences, approximately 25% of which are singletons, and about 11% rests with the top ten. Not enrolled were patients with uncontrolled infection, other autoimmune disease, pregnancy or lactation. The authors obtained PBMCs from about 9.5 ml of fresh peripheral blood. This entry belongs to a study of T cells in Graves' hyperthyroidism and ophthalmopathy.

Findings and limits, study-wide: Most thyroid clonotypes expanded above 0.001 appeared in blood too. Ophthalmopathy was predicted by the model a median of about 6.7 months ahead of onset.

The chain employs TRBV9 and TRBJ1-2; perhaps TRBD1 as D (5 bases). The receptor was isolated from a woman under 40 with Graves' ophthalmopathy. The sample was blood. This CDR3 reads CAGWVGQCGYTF. CDR3 DNA: TGTGCCGGGTGGGTAGGACAATGTGGTTACACCTTC.